The table lists the clone carrying this T cell receptor (beta chain) with a few counts. Its target is unknown. The source of the sample is a study of T cell repertoires in cytomegalovirus infection. Study context: Matching HLA type and CMV infection were both indicated by public TCR beta signatures.

Broader study findings: The response measured ex vivo was dominated by TCR beta clonotypes (HLA-C-restricted and CMV-specific). Based on cumulative public TCR beta family frequency, carriers of CMV plus the relevant HLA were identified.

TCRdb reprocessed the reads via MiXCR and lists one record per CDR3 protein. The top ten hold roughly 50% of the sample, which has some 270,000 distinct CDR3 sequences, around 15% seen once. This CDR3 spans 14 amino acids. CDR1 and CDR2 from the germline V gene are MNHNY and SVGAGI (reference sequence). V was shortened by 6 bases and J by 6 bases, with 14 bases between the two germline ends. V is TRBV6-6 and J is TRBJ2-2, with D possibly TRBD1 on 6 matching bases. The specimen sequenced was CD8+ T cells from PBMCs. The TCR comes from a human donor in good health (CMV status not recorded). Some clones in this sample may be carry-over from other donors' samples. The CDR3 DNA is TGTGCCAGCAGCTTCACAGGGTGGCCCGGGGAGCTGTTTTTT. Translated, it gives CASSFTGWPGELFF.